This T cell receptor beta chain was identified during a study of cytotoxic CD8 clonotypes in ibrutinib-treated CLL. About the study: The response samples were taken once patients had been treated for a median of approximately twelve months, range 6 to 36. Mean per-sample yields comprised 255,043 productive templates and roughly 86,000 productive rearrangements.

Trimming stripped 4 bases from V and 0 bases from J, with 10 bases between. Germline loops: CDR1 SGHRS, CDR2 YFSETQ. CDR3 length equals 14 residues. Data came from immunoSEQ multiplex PCR; TCRdb stores just in-frame clones and leaves some out. There are 150,000 to 200,000 clones in the sample; over 75% occur only once, and around 2.7% lies in the top ten. There are a few counts of this clone. The chain is built from TRBV5-1 and TRBJ1-1, with D unresolved. The sequence came from a human donor with chronic lymphocytic leukemia. The sequencing used PBMCs, collected at disease progression, from a patient treated with ibrutinib. Here the CDR3 reads CASSQQSMNTEAFF. CDR3 nucleotides: TGCGCCAGCAGCCAACAGAGCATGAACACTGAAGCTTTCTTT.